Shown below are 20 T cell receptor beta chains from a single sample sequenced in a study of blood T cell repertoires in COVID-19. Libraries were prepared by immunoSEQ multiplex PCR; TCRdb keeps only in-frame clonotypes and omits some of them. Of roughly 250,000 clones in the sample, about 90% are singletons; the top ten hold over 0.8%. Sequencing input: peripheral blood. All receptors derive from a man aged 25 to 40 with COVID-19, enrolled during active disease.

About this clone: This sample includes further DNA sequences coding for the same CDR3. The rearrangement joins TRBV4-1 to TRBJ1-2, with 10 bases matching TRBD1. V lost 3 bases and J lost 2; bases outside the gene matches: 6. Per germline, CDR1 MGHRA and CDR2 YSYEKL. CDR3 size: 16 residues. CDR3 bases: TGCGCCAGCAGCCAGCGGGACAGGGGACTCAACTATGGCTACACCTTC. Encoded protein: CASSQRDRGLNYGYTF.

This clone occurred a few times. This sequence joins TRBV2 and TRBJ1-5; TRBD1 is a possible D gene (5 bases). The CDR3 extends over 15 amino acids. Trimming took off 6 bases at V and 3 bases at J, with 15 bases between the two ends. Germline V gene sequence: CDR1 SNHLY, CDR2 FYNNEI. Here the CDR3 reads CASSSDSVYNQPQHF. CDR3 nucleotide sequence: TGTGCCAGCAGCTCCGACAGTGTATACAATCAGCCCCAGCATTTT.

The rearrangement links TRBV5-4 to TRBJ2-5; 7 nucleotides match TRBD1. Unmatched junction bases numbered 3, after V lost 1 base and J lost 3 bases. The CDR3 totals 14 residues. Germline CDR1 reads SGHNT; CDR2 reads YYREEE (reference sequence). CDR3 nucleotides: TGTGCCAGCAGCTTGAATACAGGGGAAGAGACCCAGTACTTC. It specifies CASSLNTGEETQYF.

This chain uses TRBV7-6 with TRBJ1-2; D may be TRBD1 (6 bases). The CDR3 contains 17 residues. The germline gives CDR1 SGHVS, CDR2 FNYEAQ. Trimming removed 5 bases at V and 8 bases at J, with 27 bases between. CDR3 sequence reads: CASSPHLPGGAFYGYTF. Written as DNA, the CDR3 is TGTGCCAGCAGCCCACACCTCCCGGGGGGCGCTTTCTACGGCTACACCTTC.

The rearrangement joins TRBV6-5 to TRBJ2-1, with D perhaps TRBD2 (6 bases). Trimming pared 2 bases from V and 1 base from J, leaving 12 bases between. Per the germline V gene, CDR1 is MNHEY and CDR2 is SVGAGI. The CDR3 length is 16 residues. The CDR3 coding sequence is TGTGCCAGCAGTTACATTTATCGGGGGTCCTACAATGAGCAGTTCTTC. It translates to CASSYIYRGSYNEQFF.

CDR3 bases: TGCGCCAGCAGCTTGGCCTCTAGCGGGGGGCCATACACAGATACGCAGTATTTT. This translates into CASSLASSGGPYTDTQYF. The rearrangement uses TRBV5-1 and TRBJ2-3, with 11 bases that match TRBD2. Germline V CDR1 and CDR2: SGHRS, YFSETQ. CDR3 length: 18 residues. J gave up 2 bases and V 0 bases, and 8 bases lay outside the gene matches.

The chain recombines TRBV9 with TRBJ1-1, with a possible D match to TRBD1 (5 bases). V was cut by 3 bases and J by 4 bases, with 10 bases left in between. CDR3 length: 13 residues. Per germline, CDR1 SGDLS and CDR2 YYNGEE. The CDR3 DNA sequence: TGTGCCAGCAGCGCAGGGACTATCACTGAAGCTTTCTTT. This encodes CASSAGTITEAFF.

J is TRBJ2-7 and V is TRBV3-1 (or the pseudogene TRBV3-2); D possibly corresponds to TRBD2 (7 bases). V dropped 1 base and J dropped 7 bases, with 17 bases sitting between them. Germline V CDR1 and CDR2: LGHDT, YNNKEL (reference sequence). This CDR3 is built from 15 residues. The CDR3 loop is CASSQVPGGRLEQYF. The CDR3 region has the DNA TGTGCCAGCAGCCAAGTTCCCGGGGGGCGGTTAGAGCAGTACTTC.

This clone was seen a single time. The genes are TRBV19 and TRBJ2-7; D uncertain. CDR1 LNHDA and CDR2 SQIVND come from the germline V gene (reference sequence). The V and J ends lost 1 base and 2 bases respectively, with 18 bases between them. The CDR3 covers 17 residues. The chain's CDR3 is CASSIGPVSGSPYEQYF. In DNA form, the CDR3 reads TGTGCCAGTAGTATAGGCCCCGTTTCAGGTAGTCCCTACGAGCAGTACTTC.

This sequence joins TRBV19 and TRBJ1-5; D gene uncertain. The V gene lost 2 bases and the J gene lost 6 bases, with 11 bases spanning the gap. The CDR3 loop spans 14 amino acids. The V gene's germline CDR1 is LNHDA and CDR2 SQIVND (reference sequence). Here the CDR3 reads CASSISGYPQPQHF. The CDR3 coding sequence is TGTGCCAGTAGTATATCGGGGTATCCTCAGCCCCAGCATTTT. Using reference TRBV19 and TRBJ1-5 for the parts outside the CDR3, the full variable domain is DGGITQSPKYLFRKEGQNVTLSCEQNLNHDAMYWYRQDPGQGLRLIYYSQIVNDFQKGDIAEGYSVSREKKESFPLTVTSAQKNPTAFYLCASSISGYPQPQHFGDGTRLSIL.

This chain joins TRBV4-1 and TRBJ2-1, with a tentative D call TRBD2 (6 bases). Trimming removed 2 bases from V and 0 bases from J, with 14 bases in between. The length of the CDR3 is 17 residues. Germline CDR1 is MGHRA and CDR2 is YSYEKL. As DNA, the CDR3 is TGCGCCAGCAGCCAACCCAGACTAGTTCGCTCCTACAATGAGCAGTTCTTC. Its translation: CASSQPRLVRSYNEQFF.

This chain uses TRBV7-7 with TRBJ2-5; 14 positions match TRBD2. The CDR3 extends over 18 amino acids. V lost 1 base to trimming and J lost 5 bases; unmatched junction nucleotides: 9. Germline V gene sequence: CDR1 SSHAT, CDR2 FNYEAQ (reference sequence). The CDR3 loop is CASSLGLAGGPSMETQYF. CDR3 nucleotides: TGTGCCAGCAGCTTAGGACTAGCGGGGGGGCCTTCGATGGAGACCCAGTACTTC.

The chain carries TRBV6-1 and TRBJ2-4, with D hard to call. Trimming stripped 2 bases from V and 8 bases from J, with 10 bases between. Germline V gene sequence: CDR1 MNHNS, CDR2 SASEGT. The length of the CDR3 is 13 residues. CDR3 sequence reads: CASSERPADIQYF. CDR3 DNA: TGTGCCAGCAGTGAAAGACCGGCGGACATTCAGTACTTC.

V usage is TRBV7-9 and J usage is TRBJ1-3; tentatively, D is TRBD1 (6 bases). Trimming stripped 5 bases from V and 0 bases from J, with 17 bases between. This CDR3 comprises 17 residues. Germline CDR1 reads SEHNR; CDR2 reads FQNEAQ (reference sequence). The CDR3 spells CASSLYRDTHSGNTIYF. The CDR3 nucleotides are TGTGCCAGCAGCCTTTACCGGGACACCCACTCTGGAAACACCATATATTTT.

The chain couples TRBV5-4 to TRBJ1-6, with TRBD1 as a possible D gene (5 bases). Trimming took 4 bases from V and 9 from J, leaving 11 bases between them. This CDR3 contains 13 residues. Germline CDR1 is SGHNT and CDR2 is YYREEE (reference sequence). The CDR3 DNA reads TGTGCCAGCAGCCTAGGGGACTCTTCACCCCTCCACTTT. Amino acid sequence: CASSLGDSSPLHF. The variable domain in full, with the rest retrieved from reference TRBV5-4 and TRBJ1-6, is ETGVTQSPTHLIKTRGQQVTLRCSSQSGHNTVSWYQQALGQGPQFIFQYYREEENGRGNFPPRFSGLQFPNYSSELNVNALELDDSALYLCASSLGDSSPLHFGNGTRLTVT.

The J gene is TRBJ2-5, the V gene TRBV9, with a tentative D call TRBD2 (7 bases). Trimming shortened V by 3 bases and J by 4 bases, and 13 bases separated the two germline ends. This CDR3 spans 14 amino acids. Germline V CDR1 and CDR2: SGDLS, YYNGEE. The CDR3 sequence: CASSAGGRGETQYF. In DNA form, the CDR3 reads TGTGCCAGCAGCGCGGGGGGCCGGGGAGAGACCCAGTACTTC.

This chain connects TRBV6-5 to TRBJ2-3, with TRBD2 as a possible D gene (5 bases). This CDR3 contains 13 residues. Germline CDR1 reads MNHEY; CDR2 reads SVGAGI. V was cut by 5 bases and J by 4 bases, with 10 bases left in between. The DNA for the CDR3 is TGTGCCAGCAGTATCATGAGGGCAGATACGCAGTATTTT. Its protein product is CASSIMRADTQYF.

The chain joins TRBV3-1 (or the pseudogene TRBV3-2) to TRBJ1-2, with 9 bases that match TRBD1. The CDR3 is 13 residues long. Germline-derived CDR1 and CDR2 are LGHDT and YNNKEL (reference sequence). After removal of 4 bases from V and 7 bases from J, the junction contained 4 bases not matched to a gene. Here the CDR3 DNA reads TGTGCCAGCAGCCCGACAGGGGGGTTTGGCTACACCTTC. This gives the protein CASSPTGGFGYTF.

V is TRBV2 and J is TRBJ2-2; D is uncertain. Trimming left V 0 bases short and J 7 bases short, with 6 bases between. The CDR3 spans 13 residues. The V gene's germline CDR1 is SNHLY and CDR2 FYNNEI. CDR3 sequence: CASSEARGGELFF. The CDR3 DNA follows: TGTGCCAGCAGTGAAGCGCGCGGCGGGGAGCTGTTTTTT.

The DNA for the CDR3 is TGTGCCAGCTCGGAAACAGGGGGCGCCTACAATGAGCAGTTCTTC. This gives the protein CASSETGGAYNEQFF. The chain uses TRBV18 and TRBJ2-1, with TRBD1 matching over 9 bases. The CDR3 runs to 15 residues. Per germline, CDR1 KGHSH and CDR2 LQKENI. J was trimmed by 2 bases and V by 6 bases; bases with no gene match: 5.